This section outlines one TCR beta chain sequence together with its context. Only in-frame clones appear in the TCRdb table, and some are missing; sequencing was by immunoSEQ multiplex PCR. The sample has a few million clones, around 95% seen once; the top ten hold around 1.7%. The germline gives CDR1 SGHNT, CDR2 YYREEE (reference sequence). The CDR3 loop spans 15 amino acids. V was pared by 9 bases and J by 0 bases, with 19 bases between. The data originate from a study of shared clonotypes between healthy human individuals. Naive CD8 isolation took CD45RO-negative cells positively selected for CCR7 and excluded terminally differentiated effector memory CD45RA+ cells.

Sequencing input: naive CD8+ T cells from PBMCs. The rearrangement joins TRBV5-4 to TRBJ2-7; tentatively, D is TRBD1 or TRBD2 (5 bases each). The clonotype originates from a man between 18 and 29 years old in good health. Some clones in this sample may be carry-over from other donors' samples. This CDR3 is CATGAGWQSSYEQYF. The CDR3 nucleotides are TGTGCCACCGGGGCTGGCTGGCAGAGCTCCTACGAGCAGTACTTC. Drawing the rest from reference TRBV5-4 and TRBJ2-7, the complete variable domain is ETGVTQSPTHLIKTRGQQVTLRCSSQSGHNTVSWYQQALGQGPQFIFQYYREEENGRGNFPPRFSGLQFPNYSSELNVNALELDDSALYLCATGAGWQSSYEQYFGPGTRLTVT.